This T cell receptor beta chain was obtained from a study of T-cell memory formation after mild COVID-19. TCRdb fed the 5' RACE reads into MiXCR, producing one record per CDR3 protein. The sample has fewer than 200,000 distinct CDR3 sequences; roughly 13% are singletons. Trimming stripped 1 base from V and 2 bases from J, with 7 bases between. CDR3 length: 14 residues. From germline, CDR1 is MNHEY and CDR2 SVGAGI. This TCR derives from a man in his late teens or twenties who had mild COVID-19 (a few samples of this study predate the infection). Cell type and time point are not known. V gene TRBV6-5 combines with J gene TRBJ2-3; no definite D call. Sequenced: PBMCs or a T cell subset sorted from them (not recorded which). The CDR3 sequence is CASSYLPNTDTQYF. The CDR3, as DNA: TGTGCCAGCAGTTACTTACCTAACACAGATACGCAGTATTTT.